The 21 T cell receptor beta chains below all came from one sample that was sequenced in a study of blood T cell repertoires in COVID-19. Sequencing was performed with immunoSEQ multiplex PCR; in TCRdb, only in-frame clones are kept and a portion is missing. Among approximately 260,000 clones listed, around 83% were seen once. Material for sequencing was peripheral blood. The receptors were gathered from a woman of 80 years or more with acute or convalescent COVID-19.

This clone was observed a handful of times. The V call is TRBV2, the J call TRBJ1-4; D remains ambiguous. This CDR3 has 11 residues. The germline V and J ends were trimmed by 5 bases and 8 bases, with 6 bases remaining between them. Germline CDR1 and CDR2: SNHLY and FYNNEI. The CDR3 sequence is CASSPEEKLFF. DNA for the CDR3: TGTGCCAGCAGTCCAGAAGAAAAACTGTTTTTT.

This rearrangement joins TRBV3-1 (or the pseudogene TRBV3-2) to TRBJ1-1; the D is unclear. The CDR3 sequence is 14 residues long. From germline, CDR1 is LGHDT and CDR2 YNNKEL (reference sequence). Trimming left V 1 base short and J 6 bases short, with 12 bases between. The CDR3, as DNA: TGTGCCAGCAGCCAAGGGGTCTCGGGAGCTGAAGCTTTCTTT. Protein: CASSQGVSGAEAFF.

The chain joins TRBV6-1 to TRBJ2-3; TRBD1 is a possible D gene (5 bases). Germline CDR1 reads MNHNS; CDR2 reads SASEGT. This CDR3 is 17 amino acids long. Trimming stripped 0 bases from V and 2 bases from J, with 15 bases between. As DNA, the CDR3 is TGTGCCAGCAGTGAAGCTTGGCAGGGTATATACACAGATACGCAGTATTTT. This translates into CASSEAWQGIYTDTQYF.

This chain links TRBV18 with TRBJ2-7, with D possibly being TRBD1 (5 bases). Germline V CDR1 and CDR2: KGHSH, LQKENI. Trimming removed 5 bases from V and 2 bases from J, with 10 bases in between. CDR3 size: 13 residues. The CDR3 DNA reads as TGTGCCAGCTCAGAACAGGCGCCCTACGAGCAGTACTTC. It translates to CASSEQAPYEQYF.

CDR3 sequence reads: CASSQDVLAANTGELFF. CDR3 nucleotides: TGTGCCAGCAGCCAAGATGTGCTAGCAGCGAACACCGGGGAGCTGTTTTTT. This sequence joins TRBV4-2 and TRBJ2-2, with D tentatively TRBD2 (5 bases). Trimming pared 0 bases from V and 0 bases from J, leaving 11 bases between. Germline V gene sequence: CDR1 LGHNA, CDR2 YNFKEQ. The CDR3 extends over 17 amino acids.

In this sample, this clone turned up a few times. The genes are TRBV6-5 and TRBJ1-2, with 10 bases that match TRBD1. The CDR3 extends over 14 amino acids. V lost 11 bases to trimming and J lost 6 bases; unmatched junction nucleotides: 12. Germline assignment: CDR1 MNHEY and CDR2 SVGAGI. CDR3 amino acids: CAAWEGQGFHGYTF. CDR3 DNA: TGTGCCGCCTGGGAGGGACAGGGGTTTCATGGCTACACCTTC.

The V call is TRBV5-1, the J call TRBJ2-1, with TRBD2 matching over 8 bases. V shed 0 bases, J shed 2 bases, and the junction held 1 base outside the gene matches. This CDR3 is 15 amino acids long. Germline CDR1 is SGHRS and CDR2 is YFSETQ. DNA for the CDR3: TGCGCCAGCAGCTTGGACGGGGGGGCCTACAATGAGCAGTTCTTC. Protein product: CASSLDGGAYNEQFF.

This clone was observed a handful of times. V usage is TRBV5-1 and J usage is TRBJ1-1; possibly TRBD1 for D (6 bases). V was clipped by 2 bases and J by 2 bases, with 10 bases between them. The CDR3 loop spans 14 amino acids. From germline, CDR1 is SGHRS and CDR2 YFSETQ. In DNA form, the CDR3 reads TGCGCCAGCAGCTTTAAGGGACAAAACACTGAAGCTTTCTTT. It yields the protein CASSFKGQNTEAFF.

The genes are TRBV5-4 and TRBJ2-1; 14 nucleotides match TRBD2. J was trimmed by 5 bases and V by 2 bases; bases with no gene match: 3. Germline CDR1 SGHNT, CDR2 YYREEE (reference sequence). This CDR3 is 16 amino acids long. The CDR3 sequence: CASSFGLAGGHNEQFF. CDR3 bases: TGTGCCAGCAGCTTTGGACTAGCGGGGGGACACAATGAGCAGTTCTTC.

The chain employs TRBV6-2 or TRBV6-3 and TRBJ2-2, with D maybe TRBD1 (6 bases). V lost 4 bases and J lost 6, with 15 bases in between. Germline V gene lookup returns CDR1 MNHEY and CDR2 SVGEGT. The CDR3 extends over 15 amino acids. The CDR3 here is CASSSRQVSPGELFF. The DNA for the CDR3 is TGTGCCAGCAGTTCACGACAGGTCTCCCCCGGGGAGCTGTTTTTT.

The gene calls are TRBV6-6 and TRBJ2-3; 14 bases agree with TRBD2. The CDR3 consists of 17 residues. Germline CDR1 MNHNY, CDR2 SVGAGI (reference sequence). V lost 5 bases to trimming and J lost 4 bases; unmatched junction nucleotides: 8. CDR3 bases: TGTGCCAGCAGTCGCCCCGGGACTAGCGGGGGCCCAGATACGCAGTATTTT. As protein: CASSRPGTSGGPDTQYF.

The J gene is TRBJ2-1, the V gene TRBV4-1; D is possibly TRBD2 (6 bases). The CDR3 has 19 amino acids. Germline V gives CDR1 MGHRA, CDR2 YSYEKL. V lost 4 bases to trimming and J lost 2 bases, with 24 bases between them. The CDR3 region has the DNA TGCGCCAGCAGCCGAAGCGGGCGTCCGACAGCCAACCCCTACAATGAGCAGTTCTTC. Its protein product is CASSRSGRPTANPYNEQFF.

The chain uses TRBV19 and TRBJ2-2, with D tentatively TRBD1 (6 bases). Trimming left V 9 bases short and J 5 bases short, with 19 bases between. This CDR3 contains 15 residues. Germline-derived CDR1 and CDR2 are LNHDA and SQIVND (reference sequence). CDR3 bases: TGTGCCAGCCGAGGTTTGGGACAAAGTACCGGGGAGCTGTTTTTT. This gives the protein CASRGLGQSTGELFF.

The V and J genes are TRBV6-4 and TRBJ1-4; 7 bases align to TRBD1. V dropped 4 bases and J dropped 7; count of bases not matched to a gene: 15. The CDR3 is 17 amino acids. The germline V gene has CDR1 MRHNA and CDR2 SNTAGT. In DNA form, the CDR3 reads TGTGCCAGCAGTGTCTACCCTGACGGGACAGCGGGTGAAAAACTGTTTTTT. It yields the protein CASSVYPDGTAGEKLFF.

The gene calls are TRBV4-2 and TRBJ1-1; 10 nucleotides align to TRBD1. In germline, CDR1 is LGHNA, CDR2 YNFKEQ. The CDR3 has 16 residues. V trimming: 3 bases; J trimming: 4 bases; junction bases outside the gene matches: 8. CDR3 amino acids: CASSHRTTGGSTEAFF. The CDR3 bases are TGTGCCAGCAGCCATCGAACGACAGGGGGCTCCACTGAAGCTTTCTTT.

The rearrangement joins TRBV28 to TRBJ1-1; D is possibly TRBD1 (5 bases). Trimming cost V 7 bases and J 6 bases, with 15 bases left between them. The CDR3 has 13 amino acids. The germline V gene has CDR1 MDHEN and CDR2 SYDVKM. The chain's CDR3 is CASNPPQTAEAFF. The CDR3 DNA reads as TGTGCCAGCAATCCGCCCCAGACAGCTGAAGCTTTCTTT.

The chain combines TRBV10-1 with TRBJ2-1, with a possible D match to TRBD2 (6 bases). Germline V CDR1 and CDR2: WNHNN, SYGVQD (reference sequence). V gave up 11 bases and J gave up 0 bases, with 8 bases separating them. The CDR3 runs to 12 residues. The CDR3 bases are TGCGCCGGGGGGTCCTCCTACAATGAGCAGTTCTTC. Protein product: CAGGSSYNEQFF.

This chain joins TRBV2 and TRBJ1-2; weak D call: TRBD1 (6 bases). The length of the CDR3 is 14 residues. Looked up from germline, CDR1 is SNHLY and CDR2 is FYNNEI. Trimming removed 6 bases at V and 0 bases at J, with 11 bases between. DNA for the CDR3: TGTGCCAGCAGAGCCAGGGGAGCTAACTATGGCTACACCTTC. Protein sequence: CASRARGANYGYTF.

The rearrangement links TRBV11-3 to TRBJ2-3; TRBD2 might be the D (7 bases). Trimming took off 5 bases at V and 4 bases at J, with 16 bases between the two ends. CDR3 length: 15 amino acids. The germline V gene encodes CDR1 SGHNT and CDR2 YENEEA. CDR3 region: CASSIGGGDADTQYF. The CDR3 region has the DNA TGTGCCAGCAGCATAGGGGGGGGTGATGCAGATACGCAGTATTTT.

This chain connects TRBV19 to TRBJ1-5, with TRBD1 identical over 8 bases. CDR1 LNHDA and CDR2 SQIVND come from the germline V gene (reference sequence). V lost 7 bases and J lost 7; bases outside the gene matches: 9. CDR3 length: 14 amino acids. The CDR3 bases are TGTGCCAGTACTAAACAGGGGGTAGAACAGCCCCAGCATTTT. Translated: CASTKQGVEQPQHF.

J is TRBJ2-7 and V is TRBV3-1 (or the pseudogene TRBV3-2), with a weak D call TRBD2 (5 bases). Germline CDR1 is LGHDT and CDR2 is YNNKEL (reference sequence). There are 14 residues in the CDR3. V lost 4 bases and J lost 7, with 17 bases in between. The CDR3 DNA reads as TGTGCCAGCAGCCCACTCCAATGGACGGGAGAGCAGTACTTC. Protein product: CASSPLQWTGEQYF.